This T cell receptor (beta chain) was sequenced for a study of naive and memory T cell subsets. The beta constant-region primer was an equimolar mix of two oligonucleotides covering TRBC1 and TRBC2. Nested alpha and beta constant-region primers with the SP2 primer drove four PCR rounds on ligated cDNA. TCRdb processed the UMI-ligation and nested PCR reads anew with MiXCR; each CDR3 protein has one entry. The sample includes tens of thousands of distinct CDR3 sequences, approximately 6.5% seen only once; the top ten take about 1.6%. Cells stained for CD3, CD4, CD8, CD45RA and CD27 were sorted into four subsets. In this sample, this clonotype turned up many times. Sequenced input: central memory CD4+ T cells from blood. The TCR originated in a human donor in good health.

The CDR3 reads CASSISRGLNEKLFF. The CDR3 region has the DNA TGTGCCAGTAGTATCAGCAGGGGACTCAATGAAAAACTGTTTTTT. The gene calls are TRBV19 and TRBJ1-4; weak D call: TRBD1 (6 bases). V dropped 3 bases and J dropped 5 bases, with 13 bases sitting between them. CDR1 is LNHDA, CDR2 SQIVND, per germline (reference sequence). This CDR3 region has 15 residues.